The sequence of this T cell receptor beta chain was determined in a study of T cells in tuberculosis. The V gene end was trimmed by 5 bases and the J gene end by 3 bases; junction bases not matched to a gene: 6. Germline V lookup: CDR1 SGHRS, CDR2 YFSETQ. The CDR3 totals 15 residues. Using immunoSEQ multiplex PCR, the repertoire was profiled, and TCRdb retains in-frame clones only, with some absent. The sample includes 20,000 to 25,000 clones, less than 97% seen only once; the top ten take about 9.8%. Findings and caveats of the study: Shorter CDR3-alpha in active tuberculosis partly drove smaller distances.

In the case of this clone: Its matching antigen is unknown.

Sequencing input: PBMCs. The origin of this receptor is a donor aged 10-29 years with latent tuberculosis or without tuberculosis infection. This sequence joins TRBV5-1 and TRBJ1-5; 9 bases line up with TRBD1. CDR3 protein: CASRPGTGPNQPQHF. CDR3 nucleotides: TGCGCCAGCAGACCCGGGACAGGGCCCAATCAGCCCCAGCATTTT.